Below are 24 T cell receptor beta chains sequenced from a single sample in a study of blood T cell repertoires in COVID-19. Produced via immunoSEQ multiplex PCR; TCRdb's table is partial and in-frame only. The data hold about 150,000 clones, with roughly three quarters observed a single time. Sequencing was carried out using PBMCs or T cells enriched from blood (not recorded which). These receptors came from a woman between 50 and 59 years old who had recovered from COVID-19.

The J gene is TRBJ2-4, the V gene TRBV6-6; no clear D gene. Germline V gives CDR1 MNHNY, CDR2 SVGAGI (reference sequence). The V and J ends lost 6 bases and 12 bases respectively, with 18 bases between them. This CDR3 region has 13 residues. CDR3 amino acids: CASSRDSTENQYF. The DNA for the CDR3 is TGTGCCAGCAGCCGAGACTCCACCGAGAATCAGTACTTC.

The rearrangement links TRBV12-3 or TRBV12-4 to TRBJ1-1, with a tentative D call TRBD1 (6 bases). The length of the CDR3 is 13 residues. The ends were cut back, 8 bases at V and 1 base at J, with 11 bases in the middle. The CDR3 sequence: CASQVQGNTEAFF. The CDR3 region has the DNA TGTGCCAGCCAAGTACAGGGGAACACTGAAGCTTTCTTT.

Ten or more counts support this clone. The V gene is TRBV3-1 (or the pseudogene TRBV3-2), the J gene TRBJ2-2, with 7 positions matching TRBD1. V shed 5 bases and J 4 bases; nucleotides not matched to a gene: 10. CDR3 length equals 16 residues. Germline lookup yields CDR1 LGHDT and CDR2 YNNKEL (reference sequence). The CDR3 coding sequence is TGTGCCAGCAGCTTAGAGGGGGCATCGGGCACCGGGGAGCTGTTTTTT. It encodes CASSLEGASGTGELFF.

The rearrangement links TRBV19 to TRBJ1-1; 7 bases align to TRBD1. The trim removed 5 bases at V and 2 bases at J, leaving 2 bases unmatched. This CDR3 contains 13 residues. From germline, CDR1 is LNHDA and CDR2 SQIVND (reference sequence). The CDR3: CASSGTANTEAFF. CDR3 nucleotides: TGTGCCAGTAGTGGGACAGCTAACACTGAAGCTTTCTTT.

The chain carries TRBV5-6 and TRBJ1-1; TRBD1 matches at 9 bases. Unmatched junction bases numbered 7, after V lost 0 bases and J lost 4 bases. Germline-derived CDR1 and CDR2 are SGHDT and YYEEEE. The CDR3 runs 16 residues. CDR3 residues: CASSLGFDRGVTEAFF. For the CDR3, the DNA is TGTGCCAGCAGCTTGGGATTCGACAGGGGGGTCACTGAAGCTTTCTTT.

The J gene is TRBJ1-6, the V gene TRBV11-3; D is ambiguous. Trimming pared 3 bases from V and 9 bases from J, leaving 9 bases between. Germline lookup yields CDR1 SGHNT and CDR2 YENEEA. The CDR3 loop spans 13 amino acids. The CDR3 region is CASSFLSGSPLHF. The CDR3 DNA sequence: TGTGCCAGCAGCTTCTTGAGTGGTTCACCCCTCCACTTT.

CDR3: CASSQKGASQAGGNTIYF. As DNA, the CDR3 is TGTGCCAGTAGTCAAAAAGGCGCTTCACAGGCAGGTGGAAACACCATATATTTT. V gene TRBV19 combines with J gene TRBJ1-3, with D perhaps matching TRBD1 (5 bases). V lost 5 bases, J lost 3 bases, and 23 bases lay in between. This CDR3 is built from 18 residues. CDR1 is LNHDA, CDR2 SQIVND, per germline (reference sequence).

This clone has just one count. The chain uses TRBV19 and TRBJ1-2; D gene uncertain. Per the germline V gene, CDR1 is LNHDA and CDR2 is SQIVND (reference sequence). The CDR3 has 14 amino acids. The V and J ends lost 6 bases and 0 bases respectively, with 11 bases between them. The CDR3 nucleotides are TGTGCCAGTAGCCAGACTGTAACTAACTATGGCTACACCTTC. Its protein product is CASSQTVTNYGYTF. Drawing the rest from reference TRBV19 and TRBJ1-2, the complete variable domain is DGGITQSPKYLFRKEGQNVTLSCEQNLNHDAMYWYRQDPGQGLRLIYYSQIVNDFQKGDIAEGYSVSREKKESFPLTVTSAQKNPTAFYLCASSQTVTNYGYTFGSGTRLTVV.

This chain uses TRBV10-3 with TRBJ1-2, with D possibly TRBD1 on 6 matching bases. Trimming cost V 4 bases and J 4 bases, with 13 bases left between them. The CDR3 consists of 14 residues. The germline gives CDR1 ENHRY, CDR2 SYGVKD. For the CDR3, the DNA is TGTGCCATCAGTGCAGGGGAAAAGAGCTATGGCTACACCTTC. This sequence encodes CAISAGEKSYGYTF.

This chain connects TRBV5-1 to TRBJ2-6; 8 nucleotides line up with TRBD1. Trimming took 1 base from V and 4 from J; bases not matched to a gene: 10. The CDR3 sequence is 18 residues long. Germline-derived CDR1 and CDR2 are SGHRS and YFSETQ. The CDR3: CASSLQAGGAVGANVLTF. The CDR3 nucleotides are TGCGCCAGCAGCTTGCAGGCAGGGGGCGCAGTAGGGGCCAACGTCCTGACTTTC.

The genes are TRBV24-1 and TRBJ2-5; D may be TRBD2 (5 bases). V shed 0 bases and J shed 5 bases, with 12 bases lying between them. Germline V gene sequence: CDR1 KGHDR, CDR2 SFDVKD. CDR3 size: 15 residues. The CDR3 DNA is TGTGCCACCAGTGATTTGCAACGGGGTACTGAGACCCAGTACTTC. It is translated as CATSDLQRGTETQYF.

This clone was detected once. This chain uses TRBV10-3 with TRBJ1-1, with D unclear. This CDR3 is 12 amino acids long. The V and J ends lost 8 bases and 5 bases respectively, with 12 bases between them. CDR1 is ENHRY and CDR2 is SYGVKD in the germline V gene. The CDR3 DNA is TGTGCCATCCGGGAGTTAGAGACTGAAGCTTTCTTT. This encodes CAIRELETEAFF.

This clone came up a few times. The chain links TRBV2 to TRBJ2-6, with TRBD1 as a possible D gene (6 bases). CDR3 length: 15 amino acids. Germline CDR1 and CDR2: SNHLY and FYNNEI. V was pared by 10 bases and J by 0 bases, with 13 bases between. The CDR3 nucleotides read TGTGCCAAAGGAGAGGGGGACTCTGGGGCCAACGTCCTGACTTTC. The encoded protein is CAKGEGDSGANVLTF. Drawing the rest from reference TRBV2 and TRBJ2-6, the complete variable domain is EPEVTQTPSHQVTQMGQEVILRCVPISNHLYFYWYRQILGQKVEFLVSFYNNEISEKSEIFDDQFSVERPDGSNFTLKIRSTKLEDSAMYFCAKGEGDSGANVLTFGAGSRLTVL.

This clone has at least ten counts. V gene TRBV10-3 combines with J gene TRBJ2-3, with 9 positions matching TRBD2. Germline V gene lookup returns CDR1 ENHRY and CDR2 SYGVKD. V was clipped by 7 bases and J by 3 bases; unmatched bases: 8. The CDR3 runs 15 residues. The DNA of the CDR3 is TGTGCCATCACGACTAGCGGAACTGTAACAGATACGCAGTATTTT. It is translated as CAITTSGTVTDTQYF.

CDR3 amino acids: CASSEAYWTGGNEQFF. The CDR3 DNA reads as TGTGCCAGCAGTGAAGCGTACTGGACAGGGGGCAATGAGCAGTTCTTC. The V call is TRBV6-1, the J call TRBJ2-1; 10 bases line up with TRBD1. Germline CDR1 MNHNS, CDR2 SASEGT. The V segment lost 0 bases and the J segment 6 bases; nucleotides outside the gene matches: 5. The CDR3 is made up of 16 amino acids.

This clone was counted a few times. This chain joins TRBV4-1 and TRBJ1-2, with TRBD1 matching over 7 bases. V was clipped by 1 base and J by 4 bases; unmatched bases: 3. Germline loops: CDR1 MGHRA, CDR2 YSYEKL. The CDR3 extends over 14 amino acids. In DNA form, the CDR3 reads TGCGCCAGCAGCCAAGGGACAGGATCCTATGGCTACACCTTC. Translated, it gives CASSQGTGSYGYTF.

V usage is TRBV18 and J usage is TRBJ1-6; D ambiguous. Trimming removed 2 bases at V and 6 bases at J, with 5 bases between. The CDR3 sequence is 13 residues long. Germline V gives CDR1 KGHSH, CDR2 LQKENI. The CDR3 reads CASSPEGNSPLHF. DNA of the CDR3: TGTGCCAGCTCACCAGAGGGTAATTCACCCCTCCACTTT.

The chain employs TRBV27 and TRBJ2-5; 7 bases line up with TRBD1. The V and J ends lost 5 bases and 2 bases, in that order; junction bases with no gene match: 5. CDR1 is MNHEY, CDR2 SMNVEV, per germline (reference sequence). The length of the CDR3 is 14 residues. The CDR3 region has the DNA TGTGCCAGCAGTACTCAGGGACAGCAAGAGACCCAGTACTTC. Its translation is CASSTQGQQETQYF.

V and J are TRBV14 and TRBJ2-5; TRBD1 might be the D (6 bases). CDR3 size: 15 residues. Trimming pared 0 bases from V and 2 bases from J, leaving 10 bases between. Germline V CDR1 and CDR2: SGHDN, FVKESK. CDR3 amino acids: CASSQDLDRQETQYF. The CDR3 nucleotides are TGTGCCAGCAGCCAAGATCTGGACAGACAAGAGACCCAGTACTTC.

This chain connects TRBV2 to TRBJ2-1, with D possibly being TRBD2 (6 bases). Germline CDR1 is SNHLY and CDR2 is FYNNEI. Deletions cut 8 bases from V and 0 bases from J, with 11 bases between. The CDR3 runs 14 residues. The CDR3 spells CASQGLISYNEQFF. The DNA for the CDR3 is TGTGCCAGCCAGGGACTGATCTCCTACAATGAGCAGTTCTTC. The full variable domain, in which reference TRBV2 and TRBJ2-1 provide the parts outside the CDR3, is EPEVTQTPSHQVTQMGQEVILRCVPISNHLYFYWYRQILGQKVEFLVSFYNNEISEKSEIFDDQFSVERPDGSNFTLKIRSTKLEDSAMYFCASQGLISYNEQFFGPGTRLTVL.

This clone occurred a few times. This chain connects TRBV2 to TRBJ2-7; the D is unclear. Trimming shortened V by 6 bases and J by 0 bases, and 18 bases separated the two germline ends. Germline V lookup: CDR1 SNHLY, CDR2 FYNNEI. The CDR3 totals 16 residues. CDR3 sequence: CASRSFLKPSSYEQYF. The CDR3 nucleotides read TGTGCCAGCAGAAGCTTTTTGAAGCCGAGCTCCTACGAGCAGTACTTC. The whole variable domain, filled in from reference TRBV2 and TRBJ2-7, reads EPEVTQTPSHQVTQMGQEVILRCVPISNHLYFYWYRQILGQKVEFLVSFYNNEISEKSEIFDDQFSVERPDGSNFTLKIRSTKLEDSAMYFCASRSFLKPSSYEQYFGPGTRLTVT.

The gene calls are TRBV6-2 or TRBV6-3 and TRBJ2-1, with D hard to call. CDR1 MNHEY and CDR2 SVGEGT come from the germline V gene. Trimming shortened V by 0 bases and J by 12 bases, and 9 bases separated the two germline ends. The CDR3 spans 12 residues. The CDR3 bases are TGTGCCAGCAGTTACTCGTCGGAGAGGCAGTTCTTC. This codes for CASSYSSERQFF.

The chain uses TRBV2 and TRBJ2-2, with 7 nucleotides matching TRBD2. With V trimmed by 6 bases and J by 5 bases, 6 bases remained unmatched. This CDR3 has 14 residues. Looked up from germline, CDR1 is SNHLY and CDR2 is FYNNEI. DNA for the CDR3: TGTGCCAGCAGGAGGGGAGGGGATACCGGGGAGCTGTTTTTT. This sequence encodes CASRRGGDTGELFF. Based on the CDR3 plus reference TRBV2 and TRBJ2-2, the full variable domain is EPEVTQTPSHQVTQMGQEVILRCVPISNHLYFYWYRQILGQKVEFLVSFYNNEISEKSEIFDDQFSVERPDGSNFTLKIRSTKLEDSAMYFCASRRGGDTGELFFGEGSRLTVL.

On this clone itself: The same CDR3 is also encoded by other DNA sequences in this sample. This rearrangement joins TRBV6-1 to TRBJ2-7; tentatively, D is TRBD2 (5 bases). Trimming left V 3 bases short and J 5 bases short, with 17 bases between. In germline, CDR1 is MNHNS, CDR2 SASEGT. The CDR3 has 15 amino acids. The CDR3 loop reads CASSEGAGSVNEQYV. CDR3 nucleotide sequence: TGTGCCAGCAGTGAGGGAGCTGGGTCAGTCAACGAGCAGTACGTC.